Below, 25 T cell receptor beta chains from the same sample are listed, as sequenced in a study of T cell responses to AZD1222 COVID-19 vaccine. This table comes from immunoSEQ multiplex PCR, and its TCRdb copy is limited to in-frame clones, with some not included. The top ten clones hold about 6% of a sample with approximately 150,000 clones, about 92% of them seen once. The material was peripheral blood, obtained 28 days after the second AZD1222 dose. All receptors come from an adult who received the AZD1222 COVID-19 vaccine.

This rearrangement joins TRBV4-1 to TRBJ1-6; perhaps TRBD1 as D (5 bases). This CDR3 spans 14 amino acids. The germline CDR1 and CDR2 sequences are MGHRA and YSYEKL. V was shortened by 1 base and J by 14 bases, with 15 bases between the two germline ends. The CDR3 region is CASSQGVTGTTLHF. The DNA of the CDR3 is TGCGCCAGCAGCCAAGGGGTCACCGGGACCACCCTCCACTTT.

This clone has only one observation. CDR3 coding DNA: TGTGCCTGGGGAGCGGGAAACACCATATATTTT. Protein product: CAWGAGNTIYF. The chain carries TRBV30 and TRBJ1-3, with D hard to call. V was pared by 5 bases and J by 4 bases, with 6 bases between. The CDR3 sequence is 11 residues long. Germline V lookup: CDR1 GTSNPN, CDR2 SVGIG (reference sequence).

The rearrangement uses TRBV29-1 and TRBJ2-1; possible D gene TRBD2, 6 bases. V was shortened by 7 bases and J by 0 bases, with 19 bases between the two germline ends. The germline gives CDR1 SQVTM, CDR2 ANQGSEA. This CDR3 has 16 residues. As DNA, the CDR3 is TGCAGCGGGGATCTAGGGGCGGGGAGCTCCTACAATGAGCAGTTCTTC. Translating gives CSGDLGAGSSYNEQFF.

The chain has TRBV15 and TRBJ2-1, with D maybe TRBD2 (6 bases). CDR3 length: 15 amino acids. CDR1 and CDR2 (germline): LNHNV, YYDKDF (reference sequence). Trimming left V 0 bases short and J 10 bases short, with 16 bases between. In DNA, the CDR3 is TGTGCCACCAGCAGAGATCCCTTGTTCGGGGGAGAGCAGTTCTTC. Its translation: CATSRDPLFGGEQFF.

V usage is TRBV6-2 or TRBV6-3 and J usage is TRBJ1-1; 8 bases map to TRBD1. From germline, CDR1 is MNHEY and CDR2 SVGEGT. This CDR3 region has 16 residues. With V trimmed by 5 bases and J by 4 bases, 12 bases remained unmatched. CDR3 sequence (DNA): TGTGCCAGCAGTAACCCCGGACAGGGAGAGGCCACTGAAGCTTTCTTT. Translating it yields CASSNPGQGEATEAFF.

The CDR3 coding sequence is TGCGCCAGCAGTGAGTGGAATTCACCCCTCCACTTT. Translation: CASSEWNSPLHF. The chain has TRBV10-2 and TRBJ1-6; no firm D call. CDR3 length: 12 residues. The germline V gene encodes CDR1 WSHSY and CDR2 SAAADI. V was shortened by 1 base and J by 7 bases, with 2 bases between the two germline ends.

The chain recombines TRBV6-5 with TRBJ1-3, with D perhaps matching TRBD1 (5 bases). This CDR3 spans 12 amino acids. V was shortened by 6 bases and J by 6 bases, with 9 bases between the two germline ends. Looked up from germline, CDR1 is MNHEY and CDR2 is SVGAGI. Written as DNA, the CDR3 is TGTGCCAGCAGGATAGGGACAAACACCATATATTTT. Protein: CASRIGTNTIYF.

The chain uses TRBV6-5 and TRBJ1-2, with TRBD1 matching over 10 bases. J was trimmed by 8 bases and V by 4 bases; bases with no gene match: 10. The CDR3 loop spans 15 amino acids. CDR1 and CDR2 from the germline V gene are MNHEY and SVGAGI. Here the CDR3 DNA reads TGTGCCAGCAGTTCCCGCCGACAGGGGGCGCGAGGCTACACCTTC. This encodes CASSSRRQGARGYTF.

This clone showed up just once. The chain joins TRBV30 to TRBJ1-1; 7 positions match TRBD1. Unmatched junction bases numbered 12, after V lost 4 bases and J lost 10 bases. Germline V gene data show CDR1 as GTSNPN and CDR2 as SVGIG (reference sequence). The CDR3 runs to 13 residues. The CDR3 region is CAWTPGRGPGAFF. CDR3 coding DNA: TGTGCCTGGACCCCAGGTAGGGGGCCGGGAGCTTTCTTT.

This clone showed up just once. V and J are TRBV5-1 and TRBJ2-1, with D perhaps matching TRBD2 (6 bases). The germline V and J ends were trimmed by 5 bases and 3 bases, with 15 bases remaining between them. CDR3 length equals 15 residues. CDR1 is SGHRS and CDR2 is YFSETQ in the germline V gene. The chain's CDR3 is CASSTNPGLYNEQFF. The CDR3 nucleotides read TGCGCCAGCAGTACAAATCCGGGACTCTACAATGAGCAGTTCTTC.

V is TRBV2 and J is TRBJ1-2, with TRBD1 as a possible D gene (5 bases). The CDR3 covers 11 residues. With 7 bases removed from V and 4 bases from J, the gap between germline ends came to 7 bases. Per germline, CDR1 SNHLY and CDR2 FYNNEI. CDR3 DNA sequence: TGTGCCAGCACCGGGGGCTATGGCTACACCTTC. Encoded protein: CASTGGYGYTF.

CDR3 nucleotide sequence: TGTGCCAGCTCAGTAGCGGGTTCTCCCTACAATGAGCAGTTCTTC. Amino acids: CASSVAGSPYNEQFF. V and J are TRBV18 and TRBJ2-1; 7 bases map to TRBD2. J gave up 2 bases and V 5 bases, and 6 bases lay outside the gene matches. Looked up from germline, CDR1 is KGHSH and CDR2 is LQKENI. CDR3 size: 15 residues.

The J gene is TRBJ2-4, the V gene TRBV5-1, with D possibly being TRBD1 (7 bases). The V end was cut by 2 bases, the J end by 6 bases, with 12 bases between. From germline, CDR1 is SGHRS and CDR2 YFSETQ. The CDR3 consists of 14 residues. CDR3 DNA sequence: TGCGCCAGCAGCTTCCGACAGGGAGGAAACATTCAGTACTTC. As protein: CASSFRQGGNIQYF.

The chain joins TRBV4-2 to TRBJ1-3; 8 bases fit TRBD1. Losses at the gene ends were 2 bases for V and 0 bases for J; bases not matched to a gene: 12. Germline CDR1 LGHNA, CDR2 YNFKEQ. The CDR3 extends over 19 amino acids. The CDR3 DNA reads as TGTGCCAGCAGCCAACCCCAGGGGGCCTCGTCCCTCTCTGGAAACACCATATATTTT. It specifies CASSQPQGASSLSGNTIYF.

The CDR3 spells CASSQRAGTDPSYNEQFF. The DNA for the CDR3 is TGTGCCAGCAGCCAACGCGCGGGCACGGACCCGTCCTACAATGAGCAGTTCTTC. This sequence joins TRBV3-1 (or the pseudogene TRBV3-2) and TRBJ2-1, with a weak D call TRBD2 (5 bases). Per the germline V gene, CDR1 is LGHDT and CDR2 is YNNKEL (reference sequence). The CDR3 loop spans 18 amino acids. V was shortened by 2 bases and J by 1 base, with 18 bases between the two germline ends.

The chain is built from TRBV11-2 and TRBJ2-5; 10 bases line up with TRBD1. CDR3 length: 15 amino acids. After removal of 1 base from V and 7 bases from J, the junction contained 6 bases not matched to a gene. The germline V gene encodes CDR1 SGHAT and CDR2 FQNNGV. The DNA of the CDR3 is TGTGCCAGCAGCTTAGTGGGACAGGGGTCGGCGACCCAGTACTTC. Translation: CASSLVGQGSATQYF.

This clone was counted once. The chain employs TRBV5-6 and TRBJ1-2; 7 bases line up with TRBD1. With 3 bases clipped from V and 4 bases from J, the junction kept 12 bases outside the gene matches. Germline lookup yields CDR1 SGHDT and CDR2 YYEEEE. CDR3 length: 16 residues. The CDR3 loop is CASSSVDRSVIYGYTF. For the CDR3, the DNA is TGTGCCAGCAGCTCCGTGGACAGGTCGGTGATCTATGGCTACACCTTC.

The rearrangement uses TRBV4-1 and TRBJ2-5; 12 nucleotides match TRBD2. Germline loops: CDR1 MGHRA, CDR2 YSYEKL. V dropped 1 base and J dropped 4; count of bases not matched to a gene: 10. The CDR3 has 18 residues. The CDR3 region has the DNA TGCGCCAGCAGCCAAGTTGCCCTAGCGGGGGGGCCAGGAGAGACCCAGTACTTC. Translated, it gives CASSQVALAGGPGETQYF.

This chain joins TRBV6-5 and TRBJ1-2; D may be TRBD1 (5 bases). Trimming stripped 4 bases from V and 7 bases from J, with 13 bases between. Looked up from germline, CDR1 is MNHEY and CDR2 is SVGAGI. The CDR3 contains 13 residues. Here the CDR3 DNA reads TGTGCCAGCAGTTCTTTCAGGGATATTGGCTACACCTTC. Protein: CASSSFRDIGYTF.

This chain links TRBV25-1 with TRBJ1-2, with 7 bases lining up with TRBD1. There are 14 residues in the CDR3. CDR1 is MGHDK and CDR2 is SYGVNS in the germline V gene. V shed 0 bases and J 4 bases; nucleotides not matched to a gene: 2. CDR3: CASSEYGTVYGYTF. In DNA form, the CDR3 reads TGTGCCAGCAGTGAATACGGGACAGTCTATGGCTACACCTTC.

The rearrangement uses TRBV9 and TRBJ1-4, with 7 positions matching TRBD1. Per the germline V gene, CDR1 is SGDLS and CDR2 is YYNGEE. V shed 3 bases, J shed 3 bases, and the junction held 8 bases outside the gene matches. This CDR3 spans 16 amino acids. This CDR3 reads CASSAPEDRSNEKLFF. Here the CDR3 DNA reads TGTGCCAGCAGCGCTCCCGAGGACAGGTCTAATGAAAAACTGTTTTTT.

The J gene is TRBJ1-6, the V gene TRBV3-1 (or the pseudogene TRBV3-2); possible D gene TRBD1, 5 bases. The V gene's germline CDR1 is LGHDT and CDR2 YNNKEL (reference sequence). The CDR3 is 15 residues long. V shed 6 bases and J shed 10 bases, with 19 bases lying between them. CDR3 DNA: TGTGCCAGCAGTGCCGGAGGGGCTGACGGGTCACCCCTCCACTTT. Encoded protein: CASSAGGADGSPLHF.

The rearrangement joins TRBV2 to TRBJ2-5; D gene unclear. Germline values: CDR1 SNHLY, CDR2 FYNNEI. The length of the CDR3 is 14 residues. Trimming stripped 2 bases from V and 4 bases from J, with 11 bases between. The CDR3 DNA is TGTGCCAGCAGTGAATTTAGAAGGGCAGAGACCCAGTACTTC. Translating gives CASSEFRRAETQYF.

In DNA form, the CDR3 reads TGTGCCAGCAGAAGGACAGGCGAGGGAGAAAAACTGTTTTTT. Translation gives CASRRTGEGEKLFF. This chain links TRBV6-5 with TRBJ1-4; 7 bases agree with TRBD1. V dropped 6 bases and J dropped 8; count of bases not matched to a gene: 9. The CDR3 sequence is 14 residues long. The germline V gene encodes CDR1 MNHEY and CDR2 SVGAGI.

The chain is built from TRBV11-2 and TRBJ1-3, with D maybe TRBD1 (5 bases). CDR1 and CDR2 (germline): SGHAT, FQNNGV. Deletions cut 7 bases from V and 4 bases from J, with 14 bases between. CDR3 length equals 14 residues. DNA for the CDR3: TGTGCCAGCACCTGGAAAGGGGTCGGAAACACCATATATTTT. Its protein is CASTWKGVGNTIYF.